This entry lists 2 T cell receptor beta chains sequenced from one sample in a study of T cells in Graves' hyperthyroidism and ophthalmopathy. TCR beta CDR3 sequences were amplified from RNA transcripts. Using the HTBI primer set, a first-round RT-PCR was run on the TCR CDR3. Each CDR3 protein is one row after TCRdb ran MiXCR on the multiplex PCR reads. This table has about 350,000 distinct CDR3 sequences, over 15% appearing once. The sequenced sample was blood. Receptor source: a woman between 18 and 30 years old with Graves' hyperthyroidism.

The rearrangement uses TRBV6-5 and TRBJ2-5, with D perhaps matching TRBD1 (6 bases). CDR1 MNHEY and CDR2 SVGAGI come from the germline V gene. Trimming pared 2 bases from V and 9 bases from J, leaving 13 bases between. The CDR3 loop spans 13 amino acids. This CDR3 is CASSYGQRGSQYF. CDR3 DNA: TGTGCCAGCAGTTACGGACAGAGGGGGTCCCAGTACTTC.

This clonotype has at least ten counts. The rearrangement joins TRBV6-5 to TRBJ1-2; no reliable D call. Germline lookup yields CDR1 MNHEY and CDR2 SVGAGI. V lost 0 bases, J lost 8 bases, and 13 bases lay in between. The CDR3 is 14 residues long. CDR3 DNA sequence: TGTGCCAGCAGTTACTCGCCTCGAGGCGGAGGCTACACCTTC. This translates into CASSYSPRGGGYTF.